This TCR beta chain is from a study of T-cell reconstitution after alpha-beta-depleted transplantation in children. Molecular barcoding with unique molecular identifiers was used for the TCRbeta library. TCRdb redid the calling of the PCR reads with MiXCR, one entry per CDR3 protein. The sample lists about 210,000 distinct CDR3 sequences, under 20% occurring once. V gave up 0 bases and J gave up 7 bases, with 14 bases separating them. Germline CDR1 and CDR2: DFQATT and SNEGSKA (reference sequence). The CDR3 covers 14 residues. This clonotype has just a few counts. The chain carries TRBV20-1 and TRBJ2-3; D gene unclear. The source material was PBMCs, mostly from graft donor cells, sampled 360 days after TCRalphabeta/CD19-depleted stem cell transplant. This clonotype was sampled from a male patient aged 2 to 9 who had a stem cell transplant for acute lymphoblastic leukemia, so the T cells may come from the graft donor. This CDR3 is CSARDLLGANTQYF. The CDR3 bases are TGCAGTGCTAGAGATCTTCTAGGAGCCAATACGCAGTATTTT.